This T cell receptor (beta chain) is from a study of breast tumors, draining lymph nodes, adjacent tissues. The CDR3 extends over 14 amino acids. The germline CDR1 and CDR2 sequences are DFQATT and SNEGSKA (reference sequence). Unmatched junction bases numbered 4, after V lost 6 bases and J lost 2 bases. Via MiXCR, TCRdb re-called the multiplex PCR reads, giving one row per CDR3 protein. Of over 150,000 distinct CDR3 sequences in the sample, roughly 29% are singletons; the top ten hold 4.3%. Whole-study results and caveats: Data only fit, rather than demonstrated, lymph node origin of most tumor T cells. Tumors had less TCR diversity than lymph nodes, more than nontumor tissue. Data fit most tumor T cells coming from lymph node, expanding in tumor. Luminal-like breast cancer showed significantly greater tumor-nontumor repertoire similarity than basal-like breast cancer did.

This clonotype was seen at least ten times. What it binds is unknown. Samples came from axillary lymph nodes draining the breast cancer. This rearrangement joins TRBV20-1 to TRBJ1-3, with 10 bases identical to TRBD1. Sequencing was performed on axillary lymph node tissue. The sequence derives from a female donor with breast cancer. Some clones in this sample may be carry-over from other donors' samples. For the CDR3, the DNA is TGCAGTGCCCCCGGGACAGGGGCTGGAAACACCATATATTTT. Its protein is CSAPGTGAGNTIYF.